This T cell receptor (beta chain) emerged from a study of tumor-infiltrating T cells and Merkel cell polyomavirus. On the study more broadly: CD8+ T cells recognized the Merkel cell polyomavirus KLL epitope. Chemotherapy, radiation and immunotherapies were given, not standardized across patients.

The CDR3 extends over 14 amino acids. Germline CDR1 and CDR2: LNHDA and SQIVND (reference sequence). Deletions cut 1 base from V and 7 bases from J, with 11 bases between. Sequencing was performed with immunoSEQ multiplex PCR; in TCRdb, only in-frame clones are kept and a portion is missing. This table has about 25,000 clones, 70% to 90% appearing once. Whole-study results and caveats: Tumors with about 5-120 KLL-specific clonotypes, versus 0-3, showed better MCC-specific survival. Among about 380 unique KLL-specific TRB sequences, only one clonotype was public.

Notes on this clone: Its antigen remains unknown.

Every patient's tumor was robustly positive for Merkel cell polyomavirus Large T antigen on immunohistochemistry. Lymph node tumors were analyzed for patients with unknown primaries presenting with nodal disease or insufficient primary tissue. The source is a man between 45 and 60 years old with Merkel cell carcinoma. The chain recombines TRBV19 with TRBJ2-1; maybe TRBD2 (6 bases). Material for sequencing was lymph node tissue. The CDR3 sequence is CASSIGRLENEQFF. The CDR3 nucleotides read TGTGCCAGTAGTATAGGGAGACTAGAAAATGAGCAGTTCTTC.